A single sample gave rise to the 32 T cell receptor beta chains below, sequenced in a study of T cell repertoires in cytomegalovirus infection. No antigens are known for them. One entry per CDR3 protein results from TCRdb running MiXCR on the reads. The sample yields about half a million distinct CDR3 sequences, 33% seen once. The source was cultured PBMCs, collected from culture after CMV antigen stimulation. The receptors shown here come from a human donor in good health (CMV status not recorded). Some clones in this sample may be carry-over from other donors' samples.

This clonotype was seen more than once but under ten times. This chain connects TRBV7-2 to TRBJ2-1; 9 bases line up with TRBD2. Unmatched junction bases numbered 6, after V lost 2 bases and J lost 7 bases. In germline, CDR1 is SGHTA, CDR2 FQGNSA. This CDR3 is 15 amino acids long. This CDR3 is CASSLSGLAYNEQFF. CDR3 nucleotides: TGTGCCAGCAGCTTATCGGGACTAGCATATAATGAGCAGTTCTTC.

The CDR3 region is CSAVSGRYTGELFF. In DNA, the CDR3 is TGCAGTGCTGTTAGCGGGAGGTACACCGGGGAGCTGTTTTTT. The gene calls are TRBV20-1 and TRBJ2-2; 10 nucleotides line up with TRBD2. This CDR3 comprises 14 residues. Germline-derived CDR1 and CDR2 are DFQATT and SNEGSKA (reference sequence). V gave up 5 bases and J gave up 3 bases; unmatched junction bases: 3.

The chain links TRBV14 to TRBJ2-7; D call uncertain. Trimming stripped 1 base from V and 2 bases from J, with 9 bases between. The CDR3 spans 14 residues. The germline gives CDR1 SGHDN, CDR2 FVKESK. The CDR3 is CASSQGVGTYEQYF. The CDR3 DNA is TGTGCCAGCAGCCAAGGGGTCGGAACCTACGAGCAGTACTTC. The variable domain in full, with the rest retrieved from reference TRBV14 and TRBJ2-7, is EAGVTQFPSHSVIEKGQTVTLRCDPISGHDNLYWYRRVMGKEIKFLLHFVKESKQDESGMPNNRFLAERTGGTYSTLKVQPAELEDSGVYFCASSQGVGTYEQYFGPGTRLTVT.

This clonotype was seen at least ten times. V usage is TRBV7-2 and J usage is TRBJ1-1; 11 positions agree with TRBD1. Germline assignment: CDR1 SGHTA and CDR2 FQGNSA. V shed 0 bases, J shed 1 base, and the junction held 4 bases outside the gene matches. The CDR3 is made up of 17 amino acids. The chain's CDR3 is CASSLALGTGGNTEAFF. The CDR3, as DNA: TGTGCCAGCAGCTTAGCGCTTGGGACAGGGGGGAACACTGAAGCTTTCTTT.

The sample holds a few counts of this clonotype. The chain has TRBV6-6 and TRBJ1-1, with a possible D match to TRBD1 (6 bases). The CDR3 runs 17 residues. CDR1 and CDR2 (germline): MNHNY, SVGAGI (reference sequence). V was clipped by 2 bases and J by 1 base, with 17 bases between them. In DNA, the CDR3 is TGTGCCAGCAGTTACCCCACCTGGGGGGGCGGGAACACTGAAGCTTTCTTT. This gives the protein CASSYPTWGGGNTEAFF.

The J gene is TRBJ2-1, the V gene TRBV6-6; 10 nucleotides align to TRBD1. With 2 bases clipped from V and 16 bases from J, the junction kept 5 bases outside the gene matches. This CDR3 spans 12 amino acids. The germline gives CDR1 MNHNY, CDR2 SVGAGI (reference sequence). The CDR3 is CASSYPGTGEFF. The CDR3 coding sequence is TGTGCCAGCAGTTACCCCGGGACAGGGGAATTCTTC.

The V gene is TRBV7-8, the J gene TRBJ2-3; D is possibly TRBD2 (6 bases). CDR1 is SGHVS, CDR2 FQNEAQ, per germline. Trimming left V 1 base short and J 5 bases short, with 19 bases between. This CDR3 has 17 amino acids. The CDR3 DNA is TGTGCCAGCAGCTTAGGCTCTCTAGCGAGAAAGGAAGATACGCAGTATTTT. This sequence encodes CASSLGSLARKEDTQYF.

The chain links TRBV18 to TRBJ2-1; no definite D call. CDR1 and CDR2 (germline): KGHSH, LQKENI. This CDR3 has 15 amino acids. With 4 bases removed from V and 2 bases from J, the gap between germline ends came to 12 bases. CDR3 coding DNA: TGTGCCAGCTCACGGGCAGACAATCCCTACAATGAGCAGTTCTTC. Residues: CASSRADNPYNEQFF.

V usage is TRBV20-1 and J usage is TRBJ2-1; TRBD2 aligns across 7 bases. CDR1 and CDR2 (germline): DFQATT, SNEGSKA (reference sequence). CDR3 length: 14 residues. Trimming removed 6 bases from V and 5 bases from J; junction bases left unmatched: 10. CDR3 region: CSAKREEVNNEQFF. The DNA for the CDR3 is TGCAGTGCGAAACGGGAGGAAGTCAACAATGAGCAGTTCTTC.

This clonotype was picked up a small number of times. The chain recombines TRBV7-9 with TRBJ2-1, with 9 bases that match TRBD2. V lost 5 bases and J lost 8; bases outside the gene matches: 13. The CDR3 runs to 16 residues. Germline values: CDR1 SEHNR, CDR2 FQNEAQ (reference sequence). CDR3 loop: CASSLGSSGKGDEQFF. Here the CDR3 DNA reads TGTGCCAGCAGCCTAGGATCTAGCGGGAAGGGCGATGAGCAGTTCTTC.

V gene TRBV20-1 combines with J gene TRBJ2-1, with a weak D call TRBD2 (6 bases). The CDR3 is 18 amino acids. The germline V and J ends were trimmed by 1 base and 2 bases, with 21 bases remaining between them. CDR1 is DFQATT, CDR2 SNEGSKA, per germline (reference sequence). The CDR3 DNA reads as TGCAGTGCTAGAGGAGTTAGCGGAAACCCGGGGCCCTACAATGAGCAGTTCTTC. Translating gives CSARGVSGNPGPYNEQFF.

The CDR3 DNA reads as TGTGCCAGCAGGGCAGGGGAGAGAGGAGAGACCCAGTACTTC. Encoded protein: CASRAGERGETQYF. The V and J genes are TRBV7-2 and TRBJ2-5; TRBD1 is a possible D gene (6 bases). Trimming left V 6 bases short and J 4 bases short, with 15 bases between. The CDR3 is made up of 14 amino acids. Germline assignment: CDR1 SGHTA and CDR2 FQGNSA.

The V and J genes are TRBV7-8 and TRBJ1-1, with D possibly being TRBD1 (6 bases). V lost 6 bases to trimming and J lost 2 bases, with 16 bases between them. Looked up from germline, CDR1 is SGHVS and CDR2 is FQNEAQ. This CDR3 contains 15 residues. This chain's CDR3 is CASRPRQVENTEAFF. The CDR3 nucleotides read TGTGCCAGCAGACCAAGACAGGTTGAAAACACTGAAGCTTTCTTT.

This clonotype was detected once. V and J are TRBV9 and TRBJ2-1; a weak D match, TRBD2 (5 bases). The V end lost 0 bases, the J end lost 5 bases, and 9 bases lay between the germline ends. The CDR3 length is 14 residues. Germline lookup yields CDR1 SGDLS and CDR2 YYNGEE. The CDR3 bases are TGTGCCAGCAGCGTAGCGGGAAAGGACAATGAGCAGTTCTTC. Its translation is CASSVAGKDNEQFF.

This sequence joins TRBV7-2 and TRBJ2-1; a possible D gene is TRBD2 (6 bases). The CDR3 totals 15 residues. V shed 5 bases and J shed 0 bases, with 11 bases lying between them. Germline CDR1 and CDR2: SGHTA and FQGNSA. CDR3 sequence: CASSRDFNSYNEQFF. The CDR3 DNA is TGTGCCAGCAGCCGGGACTTTAACTCCTACAATGAGCAGTTCTTC.

This clonotype occurred a few times. The chain joins TRBV7-2 to TRBJ2-2; perhaps TRBD2 as D (5 bases). CDR1 is SGHTA, CDR2 FQGNSA, per germline. This CDR3 has 20 amino acids. V was trimmed by 5 bases and J by 0 bases, leaving 25 bases between them. In DNA form, the CDR3 reads TGTGCCAGCAGCACCCTAAACGACCCCACGCGGGCCTCGAACACCGGGGAGCTGTTTTTT. Encoded protein: CASSTLNDPTRASNTGELFF.

The chain employs TRBV6-2 or TRBV6-3 and TRBJ2-1; D tentatively reads TRBD1 or TRBD2 (5 bases each). CDR1 and CDR2 (germline): MNHEY, SVGEGT. V was shortened by 3 bases and J by 6 bases, with 12 bases between the two germline ends. The CDR3 consists of 14 residues. CDR3 sequence reads: CASSYWDVFNEQFF. The CDR3 DNA sequence: TGTGCCAGCAGTTATTGGGACGTTTTCAATGAGCAGTTCTTC.

This chain links TRBV12-3 or TRBV12-4 with TRBJ2-1, with D tentatively TRBD2 (6 bases). This CDR3 spans 12 amino acids. V lost 6 bases and J 8 bases, leaving 11 bases between the germline ends. The CDR3 DNA reads as TGTGCCAGCAGCCCTTGGGGGGATGAGCAGTTCTTC. Translating gives CASSPWGDEQFF.

This clonotype was seen more than once but under ten times. The genes are TRBV6-1 and TRBJ2-1; D is possibly TRBD2 (6 bases). Trimming cost V 6 bases and J 7 bases, with 16 bases left between them. Germline CDR1 reads MNHNS; CDR2 reads SASEGT. CDR3 size: 14 residues. The CDR3 loop reads CASRRPPSDNEQFF. The CDR3 coding sequence is TGTGCCAGCAGGCGACCCCCTAGCGATAATGAGCAGTTCTTC.

The chain has TRBV10-1 and TRBJ2-3, with TRBD1 identical over 11 bases. Germline trimming cut 2 bases from V and 6 bases from J; bases unmatched to any gene: 4. In germline, CDR1 is WNHNN, CDR2 SYGVQD (reference sequence). The CDR3 consists of 15 residues. CDR3 sequence (DNA): TGCGCCAGCAGTGAGGGACAGGGGGCAGCGGATACGCAGTATTTT. This sequence encodes CASSEGQGAADTQYF.

For the CDR3, the DNA is TGTGCCAGCAGTTCTTTTGAGGACACTGAAGCTTTCTTT. Translated, it gives CASSSFEDTEAFF. This chain connects TRBV12-3 or TRBV12-4 to TRBJ1-1; no clear D. This CDR3 comprises 13 residues. Trimming took 4 bases from V and 3 from J, leaving 9 bases between them.

The CDR3 sequence is CASSPRAISTGELFF. As DNA, the CDR3 is TGTGCCAGCAGTCCCCGGGCCATTTCCACCGGGGAGCTGTTTTTT. The V and J genes are TRBV12-3 or TRBV12-4 and TRBJ2-2; D is unclear. The V end was cut by 5 bases, the J end by 4 bases, with 14 bases between. The CDR3 consists of 15 residues.

The rearrangement uses TRBV5-8 and TRBJ2-3; TRBD1 agrees at 9 bases. Per germline, CDR1 SGHTS and CDR2 YDEGEE. The CDR3 length is 16 residues. J was trimmed by 2 bases and V by 2 bases; bases with no gene match: 6. The CDR3 bases are TGTGCCAGCAGCTTATTCGGGACAGGGTACACAGATACGCAGTATTTT. It translates to CASSLFGTGYTDTQYF. Full variable domain (remainder filled in from reference TRBV5-8 and TRBJ2-3): EAGVTQSPTHLIKTRGQQATLRCSPISGHTSVYWYQQALGLGLQFLLWYDEGEERNRGNFPPRFSGRQFPNYSSELNVNALELEDSALYLCASSLFGTGYTDTQYFGPGTRLTVL.

This chain links TRBV10-1 with TRBJ2-7; 7 nucleotides match TRBD2. The CDR3 contains 14 residues. The germline V gene has CDR1 WNHNN and CDR2 SYGVQD (reference sequence). The ends lost 3 bases at V and 5 bases at J; junction bases unmatched: 7. The CDR3, as DNA: TGCGCCAGCAGTGATCCCAAAACTAGCGACGAGCAGTACGTC. Protein sequence: CASSDPKTSDEQYV.

The V gene is TRBV19, the J gene TRBJ2-1, with TRBD1 matching 9 bases. With 5 bases clipped from V and 7 bases from J, the junction kept 18 bases outside the gene matches. The CDR3 covers 18 residues. Looked up from germline, CDR1 is LNHDA and CDR2 is SQIVND (reference sequence). This chain's CDR3 is CASSPRGLSGQGGNEQFF. CDR3 in DNA: TGTGCCAGTAGTCCGCGCGGGCTCTCGGGACAGGGAGGGAATGAGCAGTTCTTC.

V usage is TRBV30 and J usage is TRBJ2-7; 7 bases align to TRBD1. Germline V lookup: CDR1 GTSNPN, CDR2 SVGIG (reference sequence). The ends lost 5 bases at V and 0 bases at J; junction bases unmatched: 10. There are 15 residues in the CDR3. The CDR3 here is CAWQGVLPFSYEQYF. CDR3 DNA: TGTGCCTGGCAGGGGGTACTCCCCTTCTCCTACGAGCAGTACTTC.

This clonotype was counted many times. The chain has TRBV7-2 and TRBJ2-3, with no clear D. Trimming shortened V by 3 bases and J by 2 bases, and 18 bases separated the two germline ends. Germline CDR1 and CDR2: SGHTA and FQGNSA. The CDR3 contains 17 residues. The CDR3 DNA reads TGTGCCAGCAGCTTGCCCCGGCGCGACCCTATCACAGATACGCAGTATTTT. Amino acid sequence: CASSLPRRDPITDTQYF.

Here the CDR3 DNA reads TGTGCCAGCAGACGCTCAGGGGGAGCTGAGACCCAGTACTTC. As protein: CASRRSGGAETQYF. The chain uses TRBV6-6 and TRBJ2-5; 7 positions match TRBD1. Per the germline V gene, CDR1 is MNHNY and CDR2 is SVGAGI (reference sequence). Unmatched junction bases numbered 9, after V lost 6 bases and J lost 5 bases. This CDR3 spans 14 amino acids.

V and J are TRBV12-3 or TRBV12-4 and TRBJ1-2; possible D gene TRBD1, 6 bases. The CDR3 extends over 14 amino acids. V was clipped by 3 bases and J by 2 bases, with 10 bases between them. The CDR3 region is CASSLSGENYGYTF. The CDR3 nucleotides are TGTGCCAGCAGTTTGTCAGGGGAGAACTATGGCTACACCTTC.

This clonotype has only a few counts. This chain links TRBV30 with TRBJ2-5; possibly TRBD1 or TRBD2 for D (6 bases each). This CDR3 has 18 residues. V was pared by 0 bases and J by 1 base, with 21 bases between. In germline, CDR1 is GTSNPN, CDR2 SVGIG (reference sequence). The CDR3 nucleotides read TGTGCCTGGAGTGTAGGGGTGGGCCAGGGGAGGACCCAAGAGACCCAGTACTTC. Protein sequence: CAWSVGVGQGRTQETQYF. The full variable domain, in which reference TRBV30 and TRBJ2-5 provide the parts outside the CDR3, is SQTIHQWPATLVQPVGSPLSLECTVEGTSNPNLYWYRQAAGRGLQLLFYSVGIGQISSEVPQNLSASRPQDRQFILSSKKLLLSDSGFYLCAWSVGVGQGRTQETQYFGPGTRLLVL.

This clonotype has a handful of counts. This sequence joins TRBV20-1 and TRBJ2-1; 14 nucleotides match TRBD2. Per the germline V gene, CDR1 is DFQATT and CDR2 is SNEGSKA (reference sequence). V dropped 0 bases and J dropped 6; count of bases not matched to a gene: 1. The CDR3 has 15 amino acids. CDR3 DNA sequence: TGCAGTGCTAGAGATGGGACTAGCGGGAGCAATGAGCAGTTCTTC. It encodes CSARDGTSGSNEQFF.

In this sample, this clonotype turned up a few times. The rearrangement links TRBV12-3 or TRBV12-4 to TRBJ2-2, with D possibly called TRBD1 or TRBD2 (5 bases each). V was shortened by 8 bases and J by 2 bases, with 12 bases between the two germline ends. There are 14 residues in the CDR3. CDR3 residues: CASGNGANTGELFF. Written as DNA, the CDR3 is TGTGCCAGCGGAAACGGGGCTAACACCGGGGAGCTGTTTTTT.